A single sample gave rise to the 16 T cell receptor beta chains below, sequenced in a study of blood T cell repertoires in COVID-19. Clones were sequenced by immunoSEQ multiplex PCR, and TCRdb holds only the in-frame ones, with some missing. The table has 140,000 or so clones, approximately 80% seen once. Sequencing used peripheral blood. Source of these receptors: a man aged 70 or older who had recovered from COVID-19.

The chain couples TRBV6-5 to TRBJ2-7; weak D call: TRBD1 (6 bases). The length of the CDR3 is 13 residues. In germline, CDR1 is MNHEY, CDR2 SVGAGI. V lost 2 bases and J lost 3, with 8 bases in between. The CDR3 bases are TGTGCCAGCAGTTACGGCAGGGGCTACGAGCAGTACTTC. This sequence encodes CASSYGRGYEQYF.

The V and J genes are TRBV9 and TRBJ2-2; D is ambiguous. In germline, CDR1 is SGDLS, CDR2 YYNGEE. V lost 6 bases to trimming and J lost 0 bases, with 6 bases between them. The CDR3 consists of 13 residues. The CDR3 loop is CASKESNTGELFF. CDR3 bases: TGTGCCAGCAAAGAGTCGAACACCGGGGAGCTGTTTTTT.

The chain employs TRBV29-1 and TRBJ1-4, with D possibly TRBD1 on 6 matching bases. The germline gives CDR1 SQVTM, CDR2 ANQGSEA. The V and J ends lost 2 bases and 8 bases respectively, with 12 bases between them. CDR3 length equals 13 residues. In DNA, the CDR3 is TGCAGCGTTGAATTGAACAGGGAGGAAAAACTGTTTTTT. This translates into CSVELNREEKLFF.

The chain is built from TRBV5-6 and TRBJ2-7; maybe TRBD2 (6 bases). There are 13 residues in the CDR3. The V end lost 2 bases, the J end lost 4 bases, and 10 bases lay between the germline ends. CDR1 is SGHDT, CDR2 YYEEEE, per germline. The CDR3 here is CASSFRGGYEQYF. As DNA, the CDR3 is TGTGCCAGCAGCTTCAGAGGAGGGTACGAGCAGTACTTC.

This clone was counted between two and nine times. The genes are TRBV11-2 and TRBJ1-1; possibly TRBD1 for D (6 bases). Germline V lookup: CDR1 SGHAT, CDR2 FQNNGV. V gave up 5 bases and J gave up 7 bases, with 14 bases separating them. This CDR3 has 13 residues. CDR3 sequence: CASSPGTSFEAFF. CDR3 coding DNA: TGTGCCAGCAGCCCTGGGACATCTTTTGAAGCTTTCTTT.

This rearrangement joins TRBV7-9 to TRBJ2-1; 9 nucleotides match TRBD2. The CDR3 loop spans 15 amino acids. The germline V gene has CDR1 SEHNR and CDR2 FQNEAQ (reference sequence). J lost 5 bases, V lost 5 bases, and 7 bases had no gene match. The DNA of the CDR3 is TGTGCCAGCAGCGCCCGACTAGCGGAGGACAATGAGCAGTTCTTC. Protein product: CASSARLAEDNEQFF.

V is TRBV5-1 and J is TRBJ2-5; 9 bases are shared with TRBD1. Germline loops: CDR1 SGHRS, CDR2 YFSETQ. The length of the CDR3 is 22 residues. The trim removed 1 base at V and 5 bases at J, leaving 27 bases unmatched. The CDR3 DNA is TGCGCCAGCAGCTTGCCTTCTTTCCCAGCCCAGGGGGACAGGGCTATGTGGGAGACCCAGTACTTC. It codes for CASSLPSFPAQGDRAMWETQYF.

J is TRBJ2-1 and V is TRBV5-4; 8 bases line up with TRBD2. With V trimmed by 9 bases and J by 5 bases, 13 bases remained unmatched. In germline, CDR1 is SGHNT, CDR2 YYREEE (reference sequence). This CDR3 is built from 15 residues. CDR3 protein: CATGGRANRHNEQFF. DNA of the CDR3: TGTGCCACGGGGGGGAGGGCCAACCGCCACAATGAGCAGTTCTTC.

CDR3: CASSTGLAGASTDTQYF. The CDR3 bases are TGTGCCAGTAGTACGGGCCTAGCGGGGGCTAGCACAGATACGCAGTATTTT. The J gene is TRBJ2-3, the V gene TRBV19; 10 nucleotides match TRBD2. Unmatched junction bases numbered 7, after V lost 4 bases and J lost 0 bases. The CDR3 is 17 residues long. CDR1 and CDR2 from the germline V gene are LNHDA and SQIVND (reference sequence).

CDR3 region: CASSLYLGQGSGANVLTF. The CDR3 region has the DNA TGTGCCAGCAGCTTGTATTTGGGACAGGGATCTGGGGCCAACGTCCTGACTTTC. The chain is built from TRBV5-8 and TRBJ2-6; TRBD1 agrees at 9 bases. The CDR3 runs 18 residues. V lost 1 base to trimming and J lost 1 base; unmatched junction nucleotides: 6. Germline CDR1 SGHTS, CDR2 YDEGEE.

This chain uses TRBV18 with TRBJ1-6; 10 bases align to TRBD1. V lost 3 bases, J lost 9 bases, and 8 bases stayed unmatched. CDR1 is KGHSH, CDR2 LQKENI, per germline. This CDR3 is built from 16 residues. This chain's CDR3 is CASSPAGQGLGSPLHF. CDR3 sequence (DNA): TGTGCCAGCTCACCGGCGGGACAGGGGTTGGGTTCACCCCTCCACTTT.

The rearrangement joins TRBV4-1 to TRBJ2-3; 7 bases agree with TRBD2. Unmatched junction bases numbered 20, after V lost 0 bases and J lost 5 bases. Germline V gene sequence: CDR1 MGHRA, CDR2 YSYEKL. The CDR3 extends over 20 amino acids. CDR3 sequence reads: CASSQDPGREILFREDTQYF. The CDR3 DNA reads as TGCGCCAGCAGCCAAGATCCGGGGCGGGAGATTTTGTTTCGGGAAGATACGCAGTATTTT.

This chain connects TRBV25-1 to TRBJ1-5, with 11 bases matching TRBD1. CDR1 and CDR2 (germline): MGHDK, SYGVNS. V lost 1 base, J lost 6 bases, and 2 bases stayed unmatched. This CDR3 contains 15 residues. The CDR3 DNA reads as TGTGCCAGCAGTGAATCGGGGACAGGGGGTCAGCCCCAGCATTTT. Translated, it gives CASSESGTGGQPQHF.

The rearrangement joins TRBV6-5 to TRBJ2-7; TRBD1 matches 7 bases. V gave up 2 bases and J gave up 1 base; unmatched junction bases: 5. CDR1 is MNHEY, CDR2 SVGAGI, per germline. The CDR3 runs 15 residues. CDR3 nucleotides: TGTGCCAGCAGTTACAGTCGGGGACAGTCCTACGAGCAGTACTTC. Its protein is CASSYSRGQSYEQYF.

The chain is built from TRBV6-2 or TRBV6-3 and TRBJ2-5; no clear D. The CDR3 spans 14 residues. Trimming took 0 bases from V and 2 from J, leaving 7 bases between them. Germline-derived CDR1 and CDR2 are MNHEY and SVGEGT. The DNA of the CDR3 is TGTGCCAGCAGTTACTCGAACAGACAAGAGACCCAGTACTTC. Encoded protein: CASSYSNRQETQYF.

The V gene is TRBV19, the J gene TRBJ2-1; the match to TRBD1 covers 9 bases. Germline V gene sequence: CDR1 LNHDA, CDR2 SQIVND (reference sequence). This CDR3 has 15 amino acids. The ends lost 5 bases at V and 8 bases at J; junction bases unmatched: 10. CDR3 sequence (DNA): TGTGCCAGTAGTGCATCCGGGACAGGGTTTCATGAGCAGTTCTTC. Translation: CASSASGTGFHEQFF.